This T cell receptor beta chain was found in a study of blood T cell repertoires in COVID-19. Study information: The United States, Italy and Spain provided the acute and convalescent COVID-19 samples. Sources were T cells, B-cell-depleted T cells, or PBMCs; the material itself was cDNA or gDNA.

Original analysis: From reference gene primer amplification, estimates of nucleated cell counts were derived. Profiling relied on immunoSEQ multiplex PCR, and the TCRdb table lists in-frame clones only, not all of them. V and J calls plus clone size are reproduced from that table; the DNA served to infer D and trimming. The sample consists of approximately 100,000 clones, about 85% of them appearing once. The V gene lost 3 bases and the J gene lost 0 bases, with 9 bases spanning the gap. Germline loops: CDR1 SGHAT, CDR2 FQNNGV. There are 14 residues in the CDR3. V gene TRBV11-2 combines with J gene TRBJ2-7, with D perhaps matching TRBD1 (6 bases). Material: peripheral blood. This clonotype was obtained from a woman between 65 and 79 years old with active or convalescent COVID-19. The CDR3 region is CASSFTGSSYEQYF. Here the CDR3 DNA reads TGTGCCAGCAGCTTTACAGGGAGCTCCTACGAGCAGTACTTC.